The 6 T cell receptor beta chains below all came from one sample that was sequenced in a study of T-cell memory formation after mild COVID-19. TCRdb analysed the 5' RACE reads with MiXCR anew, one entry per CDR3 protein. The sample has approximately 290,000 distinct CDR3 sequences, roughly 8% seen once. The sequencing sample was made of PBMCs or a T cell subset sorted from them (not recorded which). Receptor source: a man aged 18 to 29 who had mild COVID-19 (a few samples of this study predate the infection). Cell type and time point are not known.

This clonotype has a count of ten or more. The V and J genes are TRBV27 and TRBJ2-7; 13 bases fit TRBD2. Trimming removed 5 bases from V and 1 base from J; junction bases left unmatched: 2. CDR3 length: 15 amino acids. In germline, CDR1 is MNHEY, CDR2 SMNVEV (reference sequence). This CDR3 reads CASSPTSGGSYEQYV. In DNA form, the CDR3 reads TGTGCCAGCAGTCCGACTAGCGGGGGGTCCTACGAGCAGTACGTC.

The V gene is TRBV5-1, the J gene TRBJ1-1; TRBD1 matches 8 bases. Germline CDR1 is SGHRS and CDR2 is YFSETQ. The V segment lost 0 bases and the J segment 4 bases; nucleotides outside the gene matches: 2. This CDR3 region has 14 residues. The CDR3 loop is CASSLDTGGTEAFF. The CDR3 DNA follows: TGCGCCAGCAGCTTGGATACAGGGGGCACTGAAGCTTTCTTT.

This clonotype was seen at least ten times. The gene calls are TRBV7-2 and TRBJ2-7; D perhaps matches TRBD1 (5 bases). CDR3 length: 12 residues. Trimming shortened V by 6 bases and J by 3 bases, and 9 bases separated the two germline ends. CDR1 SGHTA and CDR2 FQGNSA come from the germline V gene. The CDR3 nucleotides read TGTGCCAGCAGTCTTCAGGGCTACGAGCAGTACTTC. Translation: CASSLQGYEQYF.

This clonotype was found many times. This rearrangement joins TRBV20-1 to TRBJ1-6; 7 bases agree with TRBD1. Looked up from germline, CDR1 is DFQATT and CDR2 is SNEGSKA (reference sequence). Trimming took 0 bases from V and 3 from J; bases not matched to a gene: 2. This CDR3 region has 15 residues. The CDR3 DNA is TGCAGTGCTAGAGATTGGGACAGCTATAATTCACCCCTCCACTTT. Amino acid sequence: CSARDWDSYNSPLHF.

This clonotype was seen repeatedly, ten times or more. This sequence joins TRBV20-1 and TRBJ2-1; 8 nucleotides line up with TRBD2. CDR3 length equals 15 residues. Germline V lookup: CDR1 DFQATT, CDR2 SNEGSKA (reference sequence). V dropped 6 bases and J dropped 2; count of bases not matched to a gene: 9. This CDR3 is CSARDGGGPYNEQFF. Here the CDR3 DNA reads TGCAGTGCCCGAGACGGGGGGGGTCCCTACAATGAGCAGTTCTTC.

This chain connects TRBV5-6 to TRBJ1-2; D is undetermined. The CDR3 sequence is 13 residues long. Germline CDR1 reads SGHDT; CDR2 reads YYEEEE. Trimming pared 3 bases from V and 2 bases from J, leaving 8 bases between. The CDR3 is CASSSTVNYGYTF. The CDR3 DNA is TGTGCCAGCAGCTCGACGGTGAACTATGGCTACACCTTC.